This paragraph reports one TCR beta chain. Its matching antigen is unknown. This sample is part of a study of PD-L1 blockade in urothelial cancer. As for the study in general: Patients initiated atezolizumab at some point between 2014 and 2015 at 1,200 mg intravenously every 3 weeks. Study-wide results and limits: Durable benefit was linked to greater 3-week expansion of tumor-associated blood clones.

Specified time point: peripheral blood 6 weeks after treatment start. It was locally advanced or metastatic urothelial carcinoma that patients had. The V end lost 3 bases, the J end lost 0 bases, and 16 bases lay between the germline ends. The CDR3 contains 18 residues. Germline V gene data show CDR1 as SGDLS and CDR2 as YYNGEE. Synthetic analogs of TCR templates were spiked into every PCR. Clones were sequenced by immunoSEQ multiplex PCR, and TCRdb holds only the in-frame ones, with some missing. The data show about 45,000 clones, 75% to 95% seen once. This receptor was obtained from a man in his 70s with urothelial cancer. This specimen consisted of PBMCs, obtained around atezolizumab (anti-PD-L1) treatment. The chain employs TRBV9 and TRBJ2-6, with D possibly matching TRBD2 (6 bases). The CDR3 sequence is CASSAVPAGSSGANVLTF. CDR3 nucleotides: TGTGCCAGCAGCGCCGTTCCGGCGGGGAGCTCTGGGGCCAACGTCCTGACTTTC.